The 4 T cell receptor beta chains listed next were all sequenced from one sample in a study of blood T cell repertoires in COVID-19. Data came from immunoSEQ multiplex PCR; TCRdb stores just in-frame clones and leaves some out. The sample yields about 81,000 clones, roughly 86% seen once. Sequencing used peripheral blood. The receptors come from a human donor in a cohort sampled during active COVID-19.

V and J are TRBV7-2 and TRBJ2-3; the match to TRBD2 covers 7 bases. V trimming: 4 bases; J trimming: 2 bases; junction bases outside the gene matches: 3. The CDR3 runs to 14 residues. Looked up from germline, CDR1 is SGHTA and CDR2 is FQGNSA. DNA for the CDR3: TGTGCCAGCAGCTATAGCGGGTACACAGATACGCAGTATTTT. It specifies CASSYSGYTDTQYF.

The chain couples TRBV29-1 to TRBJ1-2; D ambiguous. The CDR3 totals 12 residues. The germline V gene encodes CDR1 SQVTM and CDR2 ANQGSEA. Between the trimmed V and J ends, which lost 5 bases and 4 bases, there was a span of 11 bases. The CDR3 protein is CSVLADRYGYTF. The DNA for the CDR3 is TGCAGCGTTTTGGCCGATCGCTATGGCTACACCTTC. Filled out from reference TRBV29-1 and TRBJ1-2, the complete variable domain reads SAVISQKPSRDICQRGTSLTIQCQVDSQVTMMFWYRQQPGQSLTLIATANQGSEATYESGFVIDKFPISRPNLTFSTLTVSNMSPEDSSIYLCSVLADRYGYTFGSGTRLTVV.

This rearrangement joins TRBV11-1 to TRBJ1-1, with D uncertain. CDR3 length: 14 amino acids. The germline V gene has CDR1 SGHAT and CDR2 FQDESV (reference sequence). The V end was cut by 4 bases, the J end by 1 base, with 10 bases between. The CDR3 DNA reads TGTGCCAGCAGCTCTAGACTGGGGAACACTGAAGCTTTCTTT. This gives the protein CASSSRLGNTEAFF. The variable domain in full, completed from reference TRBV11-1 and TRBJ1-1, reads EAEVAQSPRYKITEKSQAVAFWCDPISGHATLYWYRQILGQGPELLVQFQDESVVDDSQLPKDRFSAERLKGVDSTLKIQPAELGDSAMYLCASSSRLGNTEAFFGQGTRLTVV.

The chain recombines TRBV4-3 with TRBJ1-4; 7 bases map to TRBD1. The germline V gene encodes CDR1 LGHNA and CDR2 YSLEER. The CDR3 length is 17 residues. V gave up 0 bases and J gave up 2 bases; unmatched junction bases: 6. This CDR3 is CASSQEVTGPTNEKLFF. CDR3 nucleotides: TGCGCCAGCAGCCAAGAAGTGACAGGGCCGACTAATGAAAAACTGTTTTTT.